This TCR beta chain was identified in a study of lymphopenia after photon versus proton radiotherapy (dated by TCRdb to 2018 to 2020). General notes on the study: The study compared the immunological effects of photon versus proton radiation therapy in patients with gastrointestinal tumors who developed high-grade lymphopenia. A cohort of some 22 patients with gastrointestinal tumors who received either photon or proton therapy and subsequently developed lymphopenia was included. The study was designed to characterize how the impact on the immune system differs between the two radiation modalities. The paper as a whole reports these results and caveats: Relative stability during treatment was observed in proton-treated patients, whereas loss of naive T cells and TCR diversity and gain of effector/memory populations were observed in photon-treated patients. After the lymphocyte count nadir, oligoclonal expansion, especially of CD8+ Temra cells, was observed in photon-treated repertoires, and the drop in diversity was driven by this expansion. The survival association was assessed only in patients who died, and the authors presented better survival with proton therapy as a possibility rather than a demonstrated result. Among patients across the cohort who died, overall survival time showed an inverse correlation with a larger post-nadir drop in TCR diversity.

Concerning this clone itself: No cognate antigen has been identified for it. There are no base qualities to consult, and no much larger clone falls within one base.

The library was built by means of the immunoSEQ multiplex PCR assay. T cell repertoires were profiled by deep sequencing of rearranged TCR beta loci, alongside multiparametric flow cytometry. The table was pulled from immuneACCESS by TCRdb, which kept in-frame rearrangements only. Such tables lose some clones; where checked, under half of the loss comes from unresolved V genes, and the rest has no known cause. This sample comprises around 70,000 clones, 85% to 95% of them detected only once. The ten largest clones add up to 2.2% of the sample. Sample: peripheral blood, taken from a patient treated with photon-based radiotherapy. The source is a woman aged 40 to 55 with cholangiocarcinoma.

The CDR3 protein: CASSLSGGPYNEQFF. The DNA sequence is as follows: TGTGCCAGTAGTCTTAGCGGGGGACCCTACAATGAGCAGTTCTTC. The rearranged segments are TRBV19 and TRBJ2-1; 9 nucleotides in the junction match TRBD2. The CDR3 contains 15 residues, cysteine and phenylalanine counted. The only DNA kept is the CDR3, 45 bases in frame from the first base. Based on the germline V gene (reference sequence), the CDR1 and CDR2 sequences are LNHDA and SQIVND. V trim: 5 bases; J trim: 2 bases; unmatched bases: 4.